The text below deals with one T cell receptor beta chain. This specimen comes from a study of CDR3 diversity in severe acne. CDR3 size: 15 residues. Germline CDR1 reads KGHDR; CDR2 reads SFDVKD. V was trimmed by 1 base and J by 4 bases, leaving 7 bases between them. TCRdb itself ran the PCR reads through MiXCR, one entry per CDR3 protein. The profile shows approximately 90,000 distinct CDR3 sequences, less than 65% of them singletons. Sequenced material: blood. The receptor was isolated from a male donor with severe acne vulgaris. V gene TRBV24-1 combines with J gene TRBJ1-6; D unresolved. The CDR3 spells CATSDLADYNSPLHF. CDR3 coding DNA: TGTGCCACCAGTGATTTAGCGGATTATAATTCACCCCTCCACTTT.